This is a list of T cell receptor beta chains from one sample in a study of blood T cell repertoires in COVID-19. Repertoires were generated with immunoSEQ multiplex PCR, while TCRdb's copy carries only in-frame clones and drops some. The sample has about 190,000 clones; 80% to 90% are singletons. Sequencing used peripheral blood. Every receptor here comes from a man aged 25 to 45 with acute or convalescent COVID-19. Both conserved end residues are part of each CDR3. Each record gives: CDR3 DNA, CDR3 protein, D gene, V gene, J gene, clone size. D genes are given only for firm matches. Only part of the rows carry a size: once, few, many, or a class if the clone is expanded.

CDR3 DNA: TGTGCCAGCAGTACTACCGGGACAGGGGGCTCGAATGAGCAGTTCTTC
CDR3 protein: CASSTTGTGGSNEQFF
D gene: TRBD1
V gene: TRBV28
J gene: TRBJ2-1
clone size: -

CDR3 DNA: TGTGCCAGCAGCGTCACAGGGGGTTATTCACCCCTCCACTTT
CDR3 protein: CASSVTGGYSPLHF
D gene: TRBD1
V gene: TRBV9
J gene: TRBJ1-6
clone size: -

CDR3 DNA: TGTGCCAGCTCACCCCAGACAGGGAGAGCAGCCAAAAACATTCAGTACTTC
CDR3 protein: CASSPQTGRAAKNIQYF
D gene: TRBD1
V gene: TRBV18
J gene: TRBJ2-4
clone size: -

CDR3 DNA: TGTGCCAGCAGGAGTCCAAAAACCCCTTTTAGTCTGTTTTTT
CDR3 protein: CASRSPKTPFSLFF
D gene: -
V gene: TRBV28
J gene: TRBJ1-4
clone size: -

CDR3 DNA: TGTGCCAGCACCCGACTAGCGGGGGGCGCGGGAGGGGATGAGCAGTTCTTC
CDR3 protein: CASTRLAGGAGGDEQFF
D gene: TRBD2
V gene: TRBV3-1/TRBV3-2
J gene: TRBJ2-1
clone size: -

CDR3 DNA: TGTGCCAGCAGTTACTCGCCCGGGAGCAATCAGCCCCAGCATTTT
CDR3 protein: CASSYSPGSNQPQHF
D gene: -
V gene: TRBV6-5
J gene: TRBJ1-5
clone size: -

CDR3 DNA: TGCGCCAGCAGCTGGGGACAGGGGGCCGGCACTGAAGCTTTCTTT
CDR3 protein: CASSWGQGAGTEAFF
D gene: TRBD1
V gene: TRBV5-1
J gene: TRBJ1-1
clone size: -

CDR3 DNA: TGTGCCAGCAGCTTGAGGGGACAGGGAAATGAAAAACTGTTTTTT
CDR3 protein: CASSLRGQGNEKLFF
D gene: TRBD1
V gene: TRBV5-6
J gene: TRBJ1-4
clone size: few

CDR3 DNA: TGTGCCAGCAGTTCCCTCGGACAGGTATACGAGCAGTACTTC
CDR3 protein: CASSSLGQVYEQYF
D gene: TRBD1
V gene: TRBV27
J gene: TRBJ2-7
clone size: -

CDR3 DNA: TGTGCCAGCAGCCTTCGGGGGTCCGGCGGAAACACCATATATTTT
CDR3 protein: CASSLRGSGGNTIYF
D gene: -
V gene: TRBV5-6
J gene: TRBJ1-3
clone size: -

CDR3 DNA: TGCGCCAGCAGCTTAACCCTAGCGGGAGGAAGCACAGATACGCAGTATTTT
CDR3 protein: CASSLTLAGGSTDTQYF
D gene: TRBD2
V gene: TRBV5-1
J gene: TRBJ2-3
clone size: -

CDR3 DNA: TGTGCCAGCAGCCCGCGGACAGCCGGAAGTGGAGGCTACACCTTC
CDR3 protein: CASSPRTAGSGGYTF
D gene: -
V gene: TRBV6-6
J gene: TRBJ1-2
clone size: -

CDR3 DNA: TGTGCCAGCAGTTACTCTACAGGGTGGGATGGCTACACCTTC
CDR3 protein: CASSYSTGWDGYTF
D gene: -
V gene: TRBV6-5
J gene: TRBJ1-2
clone size: -